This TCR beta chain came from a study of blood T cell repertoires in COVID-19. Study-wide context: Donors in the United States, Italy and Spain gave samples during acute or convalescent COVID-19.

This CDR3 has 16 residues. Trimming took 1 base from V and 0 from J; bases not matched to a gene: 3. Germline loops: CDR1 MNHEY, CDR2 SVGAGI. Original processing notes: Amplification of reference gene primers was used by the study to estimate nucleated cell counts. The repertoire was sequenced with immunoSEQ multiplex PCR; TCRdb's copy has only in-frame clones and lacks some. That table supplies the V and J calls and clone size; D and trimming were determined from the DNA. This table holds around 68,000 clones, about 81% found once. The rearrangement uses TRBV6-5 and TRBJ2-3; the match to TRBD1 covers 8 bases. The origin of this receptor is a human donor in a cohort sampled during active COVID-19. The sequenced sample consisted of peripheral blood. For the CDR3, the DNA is TGTGCCAGCAGTTACTGGGGGACAGGAAGCACAGATACGCAGTATTTT. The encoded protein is CASSYWGTGSTDTQYF.